This TCR beta chain was sequenced during a study of blood T cell repertoires in COVID-19. Study background: There were acute and convalescent COVID-19 samples, and they came from the United States, Italy and Spain. The cDNA or gDNA used as material had been derived from T cells, B-cell-depleted T cells, or PBMCs.

This CDR3 comprises 16 residues. CDR1 and CDR2 from the germline V gene are KGHDR and SFDVKD. Between the trimmed V and J ends, which lost 1 base and 4 bases, there was a span of 12 bases. Authors' data handling: Scientists estimated how many nucleated cells there were by amplifying reference gene primers. Using immunoSEQ multiplex PCR, the repertoire was profiled, and TCRdb retains in-frame clones only, with some absent. The DNA was the basis for D and trimming; V, J and clone size are from that table. The profile shows approximately 96,000 clones, about 90% of them singletons. Followed longitudinally, the Seattle patients had been enrolled during active infection.

This receptor was identified in a human donor with COVID-19, enrolled during active disease. The donor label of this sample is uncertain. This chain connects TRBV24-1 to TRBJ1-4; tentatively, D is TRBD1 (5 bases). Sequenced: peripheral blood. The CDR3 reads CATSDLSRRDNEKLFF. The CDR3, as DNA: TGTGCCACCAGTGATTTATCCCGCAGGGATAATGAAAAACTGTTTTTT.